The clone carrying this T cell receptor beta chain was found many times. Its specificity is not known. The sample is drawn from a study of T cell repertoires in cytomegalovirus infection. As for the study in general: Indicated by public TCR beta signatures were CMV infection and matching HLA type. Study-level findings and limits: CMV carriers having the relevant HLA were flagged by cumulative public TCR beta family frequency.

The junction had 10 bases not matched to a gene; V was cut back by 3 bases and J by 7 bases. The CDR3 runs to 16 residues. TCRdb used MiXCR to reprocess the reads, holding one entry per CDR3 protein. The sample carries about 490,000 distinct CDR3 sequences, around 11% recorded once. The source is a human donor in good health (CMV status not recorded). Some clones in this sample may be carry-over from other donors' samples. The chain couples TRBV12-3 or TRBV12-4 to TRBJ2-1, with 9 bases aligning to TRBD2. Sequenced sample: PBMCs. The CDR3: CASSFGASGVGNEQFF. DNA for the CDR3: TGTGCCAGCAGTTTTGGGGCTAGCGGGGTCGGGAATGAGCAGTTCTTC.